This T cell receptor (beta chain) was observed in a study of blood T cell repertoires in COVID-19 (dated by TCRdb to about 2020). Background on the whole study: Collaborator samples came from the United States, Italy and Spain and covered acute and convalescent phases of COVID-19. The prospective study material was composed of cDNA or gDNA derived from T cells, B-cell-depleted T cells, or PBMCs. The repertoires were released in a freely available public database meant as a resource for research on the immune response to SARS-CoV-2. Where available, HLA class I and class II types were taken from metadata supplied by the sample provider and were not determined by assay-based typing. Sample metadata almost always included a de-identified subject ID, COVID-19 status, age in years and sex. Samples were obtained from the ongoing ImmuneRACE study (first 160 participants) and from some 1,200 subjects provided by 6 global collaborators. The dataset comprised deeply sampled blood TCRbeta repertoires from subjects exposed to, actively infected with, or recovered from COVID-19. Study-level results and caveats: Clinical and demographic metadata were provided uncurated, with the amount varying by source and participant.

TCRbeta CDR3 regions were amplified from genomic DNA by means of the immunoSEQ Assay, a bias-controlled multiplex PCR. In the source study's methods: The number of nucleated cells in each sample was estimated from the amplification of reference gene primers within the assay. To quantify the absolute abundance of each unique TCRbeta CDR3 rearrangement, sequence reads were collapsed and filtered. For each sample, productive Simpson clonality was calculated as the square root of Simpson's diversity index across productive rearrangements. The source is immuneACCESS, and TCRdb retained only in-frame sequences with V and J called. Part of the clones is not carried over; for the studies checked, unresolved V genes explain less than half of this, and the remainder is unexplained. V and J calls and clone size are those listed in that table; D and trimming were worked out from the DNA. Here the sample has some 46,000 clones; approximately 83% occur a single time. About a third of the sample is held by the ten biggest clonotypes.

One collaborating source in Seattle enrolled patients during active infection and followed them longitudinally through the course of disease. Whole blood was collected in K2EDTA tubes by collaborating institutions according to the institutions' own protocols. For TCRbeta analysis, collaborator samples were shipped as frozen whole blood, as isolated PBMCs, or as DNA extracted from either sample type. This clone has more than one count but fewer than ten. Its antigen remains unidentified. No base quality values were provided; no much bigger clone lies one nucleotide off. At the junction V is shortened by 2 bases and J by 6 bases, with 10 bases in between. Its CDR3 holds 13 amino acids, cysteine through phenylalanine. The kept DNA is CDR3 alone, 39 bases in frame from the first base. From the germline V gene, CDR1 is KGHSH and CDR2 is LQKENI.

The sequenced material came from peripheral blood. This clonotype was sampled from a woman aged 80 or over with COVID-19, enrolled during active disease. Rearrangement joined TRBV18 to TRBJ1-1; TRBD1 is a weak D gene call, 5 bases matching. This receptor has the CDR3 CASSPDSAPEAFF. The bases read TGTGCCAGCTCACCAGACAGTGCCCCTGAAGCTTTCTTT.